This T cell receptor (beta chain) was observed in a study of cytomegalovirus exposure and HLA in healthy donors. Overall study context: Earlier results showed 120 million or so unique TCR beta sequences derived from 150 million to 200 million T cells.

The PCR was carried out with 60 Vbeta primers and 13 Jbeta primers. Data came from immunoSEQ multiplex PCR; TCRdb stores just in-frame clones and leaves some out. This sample yields about 100,000 clones, of which roughly 83% are seen a single time; 4.1% belongs to the top ten. The CDR3 consists of 17 residues. Germline V CDR1 and CDR2: SGDLS, YYNGEE. V lost 3 bases to trimming and J lost 2 bases; unmatched junction nucleotides: 8. V and J are TRBV9 and TRBJ2-1; TRBD1 matches 10 bases. The TCR was taken from a female donor in good health and CMV-seropositive. The sequencing input was PBMCs. The CDR3 sequence is CASSAKSGTGAYNEQFF. In DNA form, the CDR3 reads TGTGCCAGCAGCGCCAAATCCGGGACAGGGGCCTACAATGAGCAGTTCTTC. Filled out from reference TRBV9 and TRBJ2-1, the complete variable domain reads DSGVTQTPKHLITATGQRVTLRCSPRSGDLSVYWYQQSLDQGLQFLIQYYNGEERAKGNILERFSAQQFPDLHSELNLSSLELGDSALYFCASSAKSGTGAYNEQFFGPGTRLTVL.